This paragraph reports one T cell receptor beta chain. Authors' data handling: Researchers report that nucleated cell counts were estimated from reference gene primer amplification. Here immunoSEQ multiplex PCR was the method, and the copy in TCRdb shows in-frame clones only, minus some. That table furnishes V, J and clone size, whereas the DNA furnished D and trimming. Of some 50,000 clones in the sample, about 85% were seen once. This specimen belongs to a study of blood T cell repertoires in COVID-19. The CDR3 length is 15 residues. Germline assignment: CDR1 KGHSH and CDR2 LQKENI. With V trimmed by 6 bases and J by 7 bases, 13 bases remained unmatched.

The chain links TRBV18 to TRBJ1-2; 8 bases are shared with TRBD1. Sequences were obtained from peripheral blood. The TCR comes from a human donor in a cohort sampled during active COVID-19. The CDR3 here is CASSSEMQGAGGYTF. DNA of the CDR3: TGTGCCAGCTCGTCCGAGATGCAGGGGGCAGGTGGCTACACCTTC.